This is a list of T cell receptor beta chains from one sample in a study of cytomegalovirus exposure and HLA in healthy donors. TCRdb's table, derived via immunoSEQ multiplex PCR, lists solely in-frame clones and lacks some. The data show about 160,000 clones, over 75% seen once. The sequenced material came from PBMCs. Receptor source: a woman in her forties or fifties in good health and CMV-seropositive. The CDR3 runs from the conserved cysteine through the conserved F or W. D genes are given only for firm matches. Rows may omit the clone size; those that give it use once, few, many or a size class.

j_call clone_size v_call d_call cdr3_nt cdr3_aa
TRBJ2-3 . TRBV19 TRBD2 TGTGCCAGTAGTACGGGCGGGAGAGGGACAGATACGCAGTATTTT CASSTGGRGTDTQYF
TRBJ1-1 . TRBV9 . TGTGCCAGCAGCCCCCACGGCCAGGGGCTACAGAACACTGAAGCTTTCTTT CASSPHGQGLQNTEAFF
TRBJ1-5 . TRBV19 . TGTGCCAGTAGGGAGGGGCCCACTCAGCCCCAGCATTTT CASREGPTQPQHF
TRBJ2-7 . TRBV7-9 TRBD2 TGTTCCAGCAGCTCCCTCTTTAGCGGGGGGTTGAACGAGCAGTACTTC CSSSSLFSGGLNEQYF
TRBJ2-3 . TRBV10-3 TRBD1 TGTGCCATCAGTGAAGGGGGCTGGAGCACAGATACGCAGTATTTT CAISEGGWSTDTQYF
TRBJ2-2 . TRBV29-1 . TGCAGCGTTGAAGGACAGGCGACGAACACCGGGGAGCTGTTTTTT CSVEGQATNTGELFF
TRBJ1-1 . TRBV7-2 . TGTGCCAGCAGCACCTATCTGAGGAACACTGAAGCTTTCTTT CASSTYLRNTEAFF
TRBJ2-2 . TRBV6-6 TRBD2 TGTGCCAGCAGTATAGAGCGGGAGGTGGGGGAGCTGTTTTTT CASSIEREVGELFF
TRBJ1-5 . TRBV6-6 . TGTGCCAGCAGTCGCGGACAGAATCAGCCCCAGCATTTT CASSRGQNQPQHF
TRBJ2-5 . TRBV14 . TGTGCCAGTTTTAGGACAGCCCAAGAGACCCAGTACTTC CASFRTAQETQYF
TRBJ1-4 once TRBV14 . TGTGCCAGCAGCCCGTCTCGGGAAGCAACTAATGAAAAACTGTTTTTT CASSPSREATNEKLFF
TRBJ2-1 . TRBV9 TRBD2 TGTGCCAGCAGCGGGGGAGCGGGAGGAGAGCAGTTCTTC CASSGGAGGEQFF
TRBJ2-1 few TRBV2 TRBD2 TGTGCCAGCAGTGTACTAGCGGGTGCCTACAATGAGCAGTTCTTC CASSVLAGAYNEQFF
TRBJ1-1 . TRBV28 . TGTGCCAGCAGGCCTGACCCGGAGGGCACTGAAGCTTTCTTT CASRPDPEGTEAFF
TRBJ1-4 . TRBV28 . TGTGCCAGCAGCCCTGGGGGGAGGGCCAATGAAAAACTGTTTTTT CASSPGGRANEKLFF
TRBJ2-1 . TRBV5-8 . TGTGCCAGCAGCTTAGGTCTAGCAGCCTACAATGAGCAGTTCTTC CASSLGLAAYNEQFF
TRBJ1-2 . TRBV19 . TGTGCCAGTAGTTCGCAGGGGATGGATGGCTACACCTTC CASSSQGMDGYTF
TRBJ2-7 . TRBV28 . TGTGCCAGCAGCCTAGGGCTTGGTGGGAGGCAAGCCTACGAGCAGTACTTC CASSLGLGGRQAYEQYF
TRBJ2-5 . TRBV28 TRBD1 TGTGCCAGTTGGGGACAGATACAAGAGACCCAGTACTTC CASWGQIQETQYF
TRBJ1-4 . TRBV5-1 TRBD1 TGCGCCAGCAGCCTAGGACAGGCCGAAAAACTGTTTTTT CASSLGQAEKLFF
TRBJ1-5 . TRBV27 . TGTGCCAGCAGTTTACGTAGCCCCAATCAGCCCCAGCATTTT CASSLRSPNQPQHF
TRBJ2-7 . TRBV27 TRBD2 TGTGCCAGCAGTCCGGGACTAAGGGAGCTCTGGTACGAGCAGTACTTC CASSPGLRELWYEQYF
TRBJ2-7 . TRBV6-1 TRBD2 TGTGCCAGCAGTGAAATCGGGCCGGGGGGCTCCTACGAGCAGTACTTC CASSEIGPGGSYEQYF
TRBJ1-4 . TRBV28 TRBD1 TGTGCCAGCAGTCCCTGGGACAGGGCAAACGAAAAACTGTTTTTT CASSPWDRANEKLFF
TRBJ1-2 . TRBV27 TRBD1 TGTGCCAGCGGCTTGGGACAGGGGGTCTATGGCTACACCTTC CASGLGQGVYGYTF
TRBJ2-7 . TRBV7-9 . TGTTCCAGCAGCTCAAGTTCTGGACAGGTAACCGGAGGGGAGCAGTACTTC CSSSSSSGQVTGGEQYF
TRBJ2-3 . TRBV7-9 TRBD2 TGTTCCAGCAGCTTAGCGGGGGCCAGAATGGATACGCAGTATTTT CSSSLAGARMDTQYF
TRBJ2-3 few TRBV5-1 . TGCGCCAGCAGACTTAGGGGACTTAATAGCACAGATACGCAGTATTTT CASRLRGLNSTDTQYF
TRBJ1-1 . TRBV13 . TGTGCCAGCAGCTTAGATCCCCGGAGAGCTTTCTTT CASSLDPRRAFF
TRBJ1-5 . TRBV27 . TGTGCCAGCAGTAGACAGTACAATCAGCCCCAGCATTTT CASSRQYNQPQHF
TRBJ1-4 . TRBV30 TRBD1 TGTGCCTGGGAGGGACAGCCTAATGAAAAACTGTTTTTT CAWEGQPNEKLFF
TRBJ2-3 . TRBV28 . TGTGCCAGCAGTCTACTTACAGATACGCAGTATTTT CASSLLTDTQYF
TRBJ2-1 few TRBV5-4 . TGTGCCAGCAGCTTGGCGGGGGGCAGAAACAATGAGCAGTTCTTC CASSLAGGRNNEQFF
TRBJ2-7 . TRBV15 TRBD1 TGTGCCACCAGCAGAGAAGGGACAGACTACGAGCAGTACTTC CATSREGTDYEQYF
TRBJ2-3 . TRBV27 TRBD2 TGTGCCAGCAGTCCGCTAGCTAGCGGGGTAGGTACGCAGTATTTT CASSPLASGVGTQYF
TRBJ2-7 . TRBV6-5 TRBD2 TGTGCCAGCAGTTACAACCCTAGCGGGAGTCCGTACTTC CASSYNPSGSPYF
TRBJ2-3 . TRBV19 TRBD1 TGTGCCAGTAGAGAGACAGGGATGGAAGATACGCAGTATTTT CASRETGMEDTQYF